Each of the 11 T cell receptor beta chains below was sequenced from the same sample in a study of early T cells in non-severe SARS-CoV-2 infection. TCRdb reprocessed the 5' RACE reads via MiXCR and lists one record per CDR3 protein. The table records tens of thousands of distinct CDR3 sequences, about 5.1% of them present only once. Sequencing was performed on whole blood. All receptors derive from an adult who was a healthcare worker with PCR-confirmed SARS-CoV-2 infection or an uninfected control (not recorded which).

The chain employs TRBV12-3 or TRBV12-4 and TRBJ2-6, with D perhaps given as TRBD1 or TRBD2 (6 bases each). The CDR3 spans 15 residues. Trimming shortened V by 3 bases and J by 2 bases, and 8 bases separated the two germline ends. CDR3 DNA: TGTGCCAGCAGTTTGAGGGGGGCTGGGGCCAACGTCCTGACTTTC. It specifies CASSLRGAGANVLTF.

CDR3 region: CASSPQRTEAFF. The CDR3 region has the DNA TGTGCCAGCTCACCGCAAAGAACTGAAGCTTTCTTT. The chain is built from TRBV18 and TRBJ1-1, with D hard to call. Germline values: CDR1 KGHSH, CDR2 LQKENI. The CDR3 sequence is 12 residues long. V was pared by 3 bases and J by 5 bases, with 7 bases between.

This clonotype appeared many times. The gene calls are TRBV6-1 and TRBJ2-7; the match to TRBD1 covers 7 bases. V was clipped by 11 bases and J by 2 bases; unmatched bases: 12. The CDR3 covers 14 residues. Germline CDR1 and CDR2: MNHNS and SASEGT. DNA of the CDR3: TGTGCCGGATCCCTTAGACAGGGTCCCTACGAGCAGTACTTC. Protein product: CAGSLRQGPYEQYF.

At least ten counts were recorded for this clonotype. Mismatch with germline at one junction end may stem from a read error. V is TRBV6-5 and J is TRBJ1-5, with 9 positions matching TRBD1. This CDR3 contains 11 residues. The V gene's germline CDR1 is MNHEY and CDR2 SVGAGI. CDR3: CASSYSGTGRF. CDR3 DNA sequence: TGTGCCAGCAGTTACTCCGGGACAGGGAGGTTT.

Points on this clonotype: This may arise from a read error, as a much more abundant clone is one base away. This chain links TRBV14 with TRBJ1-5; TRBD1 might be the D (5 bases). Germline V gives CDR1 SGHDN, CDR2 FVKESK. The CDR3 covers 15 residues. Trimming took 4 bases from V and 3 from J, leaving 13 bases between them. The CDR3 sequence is CASSRSHRLNQPQHF. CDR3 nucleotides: TGTGCCAGCAGCCGCAGTCACAGGCTCAATCAGCCCCAGCATTTT.

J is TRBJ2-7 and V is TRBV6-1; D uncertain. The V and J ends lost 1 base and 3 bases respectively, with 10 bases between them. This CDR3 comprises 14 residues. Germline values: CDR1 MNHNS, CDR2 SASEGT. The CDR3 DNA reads TGTGCCAGCAGTGAAGGTTGGACCCTCTACGAGCAGTACTTC. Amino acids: CASSEGWTLYEQYF.

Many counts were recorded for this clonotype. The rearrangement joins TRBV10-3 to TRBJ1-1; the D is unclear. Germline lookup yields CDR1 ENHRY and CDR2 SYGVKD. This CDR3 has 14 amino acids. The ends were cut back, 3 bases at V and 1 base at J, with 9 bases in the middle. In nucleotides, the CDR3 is TGTGCCATCAGTGAACCCAGTACGAACACTGAAGCTTTCTTT. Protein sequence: CAISEPSTNTEAFF.

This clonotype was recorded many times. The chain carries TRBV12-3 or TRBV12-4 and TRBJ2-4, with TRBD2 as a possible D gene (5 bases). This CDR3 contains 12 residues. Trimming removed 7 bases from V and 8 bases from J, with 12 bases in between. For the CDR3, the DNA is TGTGCCAGCAAGGAGGATTATGACATTCAGTACTTC. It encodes CASKEDYDIQYF.

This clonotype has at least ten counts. The CDR3 DNA is TGTGCCAGCAGCACTGGGACAGGGGAGGGCAATGAGCAGTTCTTC. It yields the protein CASSTGTGEGNEQFF. The chain is built from TRBV7-8 and TRBJ2-1; 10 bases align to TRBD1. J gave up 6 bases and V 5 bases, and 7 bases lay outside the gene matches. CDR3 size: 15 residues. Germline loops: CDR1 SGHVS, CDR2 FQNEAQ.

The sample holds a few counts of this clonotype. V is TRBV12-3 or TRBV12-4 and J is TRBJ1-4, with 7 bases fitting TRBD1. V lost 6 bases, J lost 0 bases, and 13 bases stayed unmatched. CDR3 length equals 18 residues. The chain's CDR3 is CASSPSPGQRATNEKLFF. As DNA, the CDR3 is TGTGCCAGCAGCCCCTCGCCGGGACAGAGAGCAACTAATGAAAAACTGTTTTTT.

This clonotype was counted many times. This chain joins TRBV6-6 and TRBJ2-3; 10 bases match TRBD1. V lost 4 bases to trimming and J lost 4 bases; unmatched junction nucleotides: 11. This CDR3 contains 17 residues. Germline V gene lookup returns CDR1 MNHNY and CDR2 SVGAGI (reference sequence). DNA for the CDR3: TGTGCCAGCAGTTGGGGGAGTCCCGGGACAGGGGCAGATACGCAGTATTTT. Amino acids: CASSWGSPGTGADTQYF.